These 30 T cell receptor beta chains were all obtained from the same sample, sequenced in a study of metastatic and nonmetastatic thyroid tumors. MiXCR reprocessed the PCR reads for TCRdb. The table includes about 59,000 clones, roughly 15% detected once. No patient received treatment before thyroid surgery. The material sequenced was blood. The receptors were sampled from a male donor with papillary thyroid cancer or a benign thyroid nodule (not recorded which). Some clones in this sample may be carry-over from other donors' samples.

This clone was counted at least ten times. J is TRBJ2-5 and V is TRBV13; 7 bases match TRBD1. J gave up 5 bases and V 5 bases, and 8 bases lay outside the gene matches. Germline CDR1 and CDR2: PRHDT and FYEKMQ (reference sequence). The CDR3 is 14 residues long. CDR3 residues: CASSQDRVWETQYF. DNA for the CDR3: TGTGCCAGCAGCCAAGACAGGGTTTGGGAGACCCAGTACTTC.

This clone was seen many times. This rearrangement joins TRBV5-1 to TRBJ2-3, with 9 bases identical to TRBD2. The germline V gene has CDR1 SGHRS and CDR2 YFSETQ. V shed 3 bases, J shed 5 bases, and the junction held 10 bases outside the gene matches. The CDR3 is 16 residues long. CDR3 loop: CASSSSGGGAVDTQYF. As DNA, the CDR3 is TGCGCCAGCAGCTCCTCTGGCGGGGGGGCGGTAGATACGCAGTATTTT.

Ten or more counts support this clone. Different DNA sequences within this sample yield the same CDR3. The genes are TRBV7-2 and TRBJ2-1, with D tentatively TRBD2 (5 bases). Germline CDR1 SGHTA, CDR2 FQGNSA. V was cut by 0 bases and J by 12 bases, with 21 bases left in between. The CDR3 runs to 16 residues. The CDR3 sequence: CASSLASGVGVVGQFF. The CDR3, as DNA: TGTGCCAGCAGCTTAGCCAGCGGAGTGGGCGTCGTTGGGCAGTTCTTC.

Ten or more counts support this clone. This rearrangement joins TRBV6-2 or TRBV6-3 to TRBJ1-5; D is perhaps TRBD1 (5 bases). The germline gives CDR1 MNHEY, CDR2 SVGEGT. Trimming stripped 2 bases from V and 2 bases from J, with 16 bases between. CDR3 length: 17 residues. The CDR3 is CASSYGGDSYGNQPQHF. As DNA, the CDR3 is TGTGCCAGCAGTTACGGGGGAGACTCATATGGCAATCAGCCCCAGCATTTT.

This clone was detected many times. The chain has TRBV12-3 or TRBV12-4 and TRBJ1-2, with unresolved D. The CDR3 extends over 13 amino acids. V lost 4 bases and J 5 bases, leaving 11 bases between the germline ends. The CDR3 DNA reads TGTGCCAGCAGTTCCCTCCGAGGGTATGGCTACACCTTC. Translated, it gives CASSSLRGYGYTF.

The table lists this clone with a few counts. A much larger clone lies one base from this, so it may be a read error. Different DNA sequences within this sample yield the same CDR3. The rearrangement joins TRBV20-1 to TRBJ1-1; no clear D gene. CDR3 length: 11 amino acids. Germline CDR1 is DFQATT and CDR2 is SNEGSKA (reference sequence). The CDR3, as DNA: TGCAGTGCTTTCAAGACCACTGAAGCCTTCTTT. Encoded protein: CSAFKTTEAFF.

This clone has a handful of counts. The chain carries TRBV30 and TRBJ1-1; no reliable D call. V lost 7 bases, J lost 5 bases, and 17 bases lay in between. This CDR3 is built from 13 residues. The germline CDR1 and CDR2 sequences are GTSNPN and SVGIG (reference sequence). Written as DNA, the CDR3 is TGTGCCTCGAGGGATAAGGGTTGGACTGAAGCTTTCTTT. Its protein is CASRDKGWTEAFF.

This clone has at least ten counts. The CDR3 DNA follows: TGTGCCTGGATTGGTGGTAGCGGCTCCTACAATGAGCAGTTCTTC. Translation gives CAWIGGSGSYNEQFF. The V and J genes are TRBV30 and TRBJ2-1, with D tentatively TRBD2 (6 bases). V was cut by 4 bases and J by 0 bases, with 13 bases left in between. In germline, CDR1 is GTSNPN, CDR2 SVGIG (reference sequence). The CDR3 is 15 amino acids. Using reference TRBV30 and TRBJ2-1 for the parts outside the CDR3, the full variable domain is SQTIHQWPATLVQPVGSPLSLECTVEGTSNPNLYWYRQAAGRGLQLLFYSVGIGQISSEVPQNLSASRPQDRQFILSSKKLLLSDSGFYLCAWIGGSGSYNEQFFGPGTRLTVL.

Ten or more counts support this clone. The chain has TRBV20-1 and TRBJ2-2, with D uncertain. Deletions cut 5 bases from V and 5 bases from J, with 9 bases between. The CDR3 length is 12 residues. Germline V gives CDR1 DFQATT, CDR2 SNEGSKA (reference sequence). Here the CDR3 reads CSADTETGELFF. In DNA, the CDR3 is TGCAGTGCTGACACAGAGACCGGGGAGCTGTTTTTT.

On this clone: A much larger clone differs by one base, so this may be a read error. The chain recombines TRBV5-1 with TRBJ2-1; a possible D gene is TRBD2 (6 bases). The CDR3 spans 12 residues. The V end was cut by 5 bases, the J end by 7 bases, with 10 bases between. Germline V lookup: CDR1 SGHRS, CDR2 YFSETQ. The CDR3 DNA follows: TGCGCCAGCAGACTTGCGGGGAATGAGCAGTTCTTC. Protein: CASRLAGNEQFF.

V and J are TRBV3-1 and TRBJ2-1, with D perhaps matching TRBD1 (6 bases). The germline V gene has CDR1 LGHDT and CDR2 YNNKEL (reference sequence). The ends were cut back, 5 bases at V and 9 bases at J, with 14 bases in the middle. The CDR3 is made up of 13 amino acids. CDR3 protein: CASSAEQGSEQFF. The CDR3 DNA is TGTGCCAGCAGCGCGGAACAGGGAAGTGAGCAGTTCTTC.

CDR3 in amino acids: CASSFTSGGANTGELFF. In nucleotides, the CDR3 is TGTGCCAGCAGCTTTACTAGCGGGGGGGCGAACACCGGGGAGCTGTTTTTT. The genes are TRBV13 and TRBJ2-2, with 13 bases fitting TRBD2. The J segment lost 0 bases and the V segment lost 3 bases, leaving 1 base of the junction unmatched. Germline CDR1 reads PRHDT; CDR2 reads FYEKMQ (reference sequence). The CDR3 is 17 amino acids.

With regard to this clone: This may come from a read error, since a much larger clone is one base off. This chain connects TRBV28 to TRBJ1-4, with TRBD1 as a possible D gene (6 bases). Trimming pared 3 bases from V and 8 bases from J, leaving 22 bases between. CDR3 length: 17 amino acids. Germline assignment: CDR1 MDHEN and CDR2 SYDVKM. This CDR3 reads CASSLPPISDSEEKLFF. CDR3 in DNA: TGTGCCAGCAGTTTGCCTCCTATATCGGACAGTGAGGAAAAACTGTTTTTT.

This clone was seen at least ten times. The chain couples TRBV11-2 to TRBJ1-4; possible D gene TRBD1, 5 bases. This CDR3 comprises 15 residues. The V end lost 4 bases, the J end lost 7 bases, and 16 bases lay between the germline ends. Germline values: CDR1 SGHAT, CDR2 FQNNGV. The CDR3 sequence is CASSSPSGGSEKLFF. The CDR3 DNA reads as TGTGCCAGCAGCTCCCCCAGCGGGGGGAGTGAAAAACTGTTTTTT. The full variable domain, with the rest looked up from reference TRBV11-2 and TRBJ1-4, is EAGVAQSPRYKIIEKRQSVAFWCNPISGHATLYWYQQILGQGPKLLIQFQNNGVVDDSQLPKDRFSAERLKGVDSTLKIQPAKLEDSAVYLCASSSPSGGSEKLFFGSGTQLSVL.

This clone was detected a few times. The gene calls are TRBV6-5 and TRBJ1-1, with TRBD1 as a possible D gene (6 bases). The CDR3 contains 14 residues. V shed 2 bases and J shed 4 bases, with 11 bases lying between them. Per germline, CDR1 MNHEY and CDR2 SVGAGI. The CDR3 sequence is CASSYGGQGTEAFF. DNA for the CDR3: TGTGCCAGCAGTTACGGGGGGCAAGGCACTGAAGCTTTCTTT.

This clone came up many times. CDR3 region: CASRPGISTDTQYF. In DNA, the CDR3 is TGTGCCAGCAGGCCGGGGATCAGCACAGATACGCAGTATTTT. The chain joins TRBV12-3 or TRBV12-4 to TRBJ2-3, with D tentatively TRBD2 (5 bases). This CDR3 spans 14 amino acids. With 6 bases removed from V and 0 bases from J, the gap between germline ends came to 10 bases.

There are a few counts of this clone. One junction end disagrees with the germline gene, perhaps due to a read error. The chain has TRBV6-1 and TRBJ2-2; 8 bases are a match to TRBD2. The CDR3 spans 16 residues. Germline V gene lookup returns CDR1 MNHNS and CDR2 SASEGT. The CDR3 coding sequence is TGTGCCAGCAGCCTCCGGACTAGCCGAGACACCGGTGAGCTGTTTTTT. It codes for CASSLRTSRDTGELFF.

The table lists this clone with many counts. The chain employs TRBV9 and TRBJ1-6; possibly TRBD1 for D (5 bases). CDR1 and CDR2 from the germline V gene are SGDLS and YYNGEE. V dropped 3 bases and J dropped 10 bases, with 17 bases sitting between them. The CDR3 has 15 residues. In DNA, the CDR3 is TGTGCCAGCAGCGACAGACCCTCCGGGGGGTCACCCCTCCACTTT. Its translation: CASSDRPSGGSPLHF.

The rearrangement joins TRBV5-1 to TRBJ2-7; 10 positions agree with TRBD2. With V trimmed by 0 bases and J by 7 bases, 7 bases remained unmatched. The CDR3 has 15 amino acids. Germline loops: CDR1 SGHRS, CDR2 YFSETQ. The CDR3 nucleotides read TGCGCCAGCAGCTTGGGAACTAGCGGGATAGGTGAGCAGTACGTC. This codes for CASSLGTSGIGEQYV.

This clone has a count of ten or more. The chain joins TRBV6-1 to TRBJ2-7, with D perhaps matching TRBD2 (6 bases). This CDR3 is 16 amino acids long. Germline CDR1 and CDR2: MNHNS and SASEGT. With 2 bases removed from V and 6 bases from J, the gap between germline ends came to 20 bases. CDR3 sequence: CASSEMVAVGLLEQYF. DNA for the CDR3: TGTGCCAGCAGTGAAATGGTAGCGGTGGGACTCCTCGAGCAGTACTTC.

This clone was seen at least ten times. The chain has TRBV9 and TRBJ1-1, with 7 bases that match TRBD1. The CDR3 loop spans 14 amino acids. V was clipped by 4 bases and J by 8 bases; unmatched bases: 11. Looked up from germline, CDR1 is SGDLS and CDR2 is YYNGEE. The CDR3 reads CASSPRGHRGEAFF. CDR3 in DNA: TGTGCCAGCAGCCCCCGAGGACACAGGGGAGAAGCTTTCTTT.

This clone was detected many times. The rearrangement links TRBV20-1 to TRBJ2-7; perhaps D is TRBD1 or TRBD2 (5 bases each). V dropped 2 bases and J dropped 0 bases, with 11 bases sitting between them. Germline V lookup: CDR1 DFQATT, CDR2 SNEGSKA (reference sequence). This CDR3 region has 14 residues. CDR3 residues: CSARPPGRSYEQYV. In DNA, the CDR3 is TGCAGTGCTAGACCCCCGGGGCGCTCCTACGAGCAGTACGTC.

The CDR3 region has the DNA TGTGCCAGCAGTCTCCTACACGGCGGGGGCAACTATGGCTACACCTTC. Amino acid sequence: CASSLLHGGGNYGYTF. This chain connects TRBV27 to TRBJ1-2, with D possibly being TRBD1 (6 bases). Germline V gives CDR1 MNHEY, CDR2 SMNVEV (reference sequence). CDR3 size: 16 residues. Trimming shortened V by 5 bases and J by 2 bases, and 18 bases separated the two germline ends.

This clone showed up just a few times. CDR3 sequence reads: CASTTDGQVFYGYTF. CDR3 in DNA: TGTGCCAGCACCACCGACGGACAGGTTTTCTATGGCTACACCTTC. The chain combines TRBV6-1 with TRBJ1-2; 7 positions agree with TRBD1. Germline CDR1 is MNHNS and CDR2 is SASEGT. V was pared by 7 bases and J by 4 bases, with 12 bases of the junction left unmatched. The length of the CDR3 is 15 residues.

This clone was seen at least ten times. The gene calls are TRBV7-8 and TRBJ2-3; a possible D gene is TRBD2 (6 bases). V was cut by 5 bases and J by 0 bases, with 12 bases left in between. Germline loops: CDR1 SGHVS, CDR2 FQNEAQ. The CDR3 is made up of 15 amino acids. The CDR3, as DNA: TGTGCCAGCAGCCCCGGGACTCACAGCACAGATACGCAGTATTTT. It translates to CASSPGTHSTDTQYF.

This clone has at least ten counts. The J gene is TRBJ2-7, the V gene TRBV29-1, with TRBD1 identical over 8 bases. The germline CDR1 and CDR2 sequences are SQVTM and ANQGSEA. V trimming: 4 bases; J trimming: 4 bases; junction bases outside the gene matches: 6. This CDR3 contains 13 residues. CDR3 loop: CSVVRTGRYEQYF. As DNA, the CDR3 is TGCAGCGTTGTCCGGACAGGGAGGTACGAGCAGTACTTC.

At least ten counts were recorded for this clone. The chain is built from TRBV20-1 and TRBJ2-3, with 7 bases identical to TRBD2. The V and J ends lost 5 bases and 2 bases, in that order; junction bases with no gene match: 7. The CDR3 runs 14 residues. Germline-derived CDR1 and CDR2 are DFQATT and SNEGSKA (reference sequence). The CDR3 DNA reads as TGCAGTGCTGGAGGACTAGGTGACACAGATACGCAGTATTTT. The encoded protein is CSAGGLGDTDTQYF.

This clone was found a few times. This clone may be a read error of a much larger clone one base away. CDR3 sequence: CANSERGFPDTQYF. CDR3 in DNA: TGTGCCAATTCGGAGAGGGGTTTCCCGGATACGCAGTATTTT. The V and J genes are TRBV10-3 and TRBJ2-3; perhaps D is TRBD1 or TRBD2 (5 bases each). This CDR3 comprises 14 residues. V was shortened by 10 bases and J by 6 bases, with 20 bases between the two germline ends. CDR1 is ENHRY and CDR2 is SYGVKD in the germline V gene.

A few counts support this clone. This likely comes from a read error, as the CDR3 has no conserved phenylalanine or tryptophan at its end. This sequence joins TRBV6-1 and TRBJ1-2; the D is unclear. This CDR3 comprises 15 residues. From germline, CDR1 is MNHNS and CDR2 SASEGT. The CDR3 spells CASSNRENRNYVYTS. In nucleotides, the CDR3 is TGTGCCAGCAGTAACCGGGAGAATCGAAACTATGTCTACACCTCC.

About this clone: One end of the junction fails to match germline, which may point to a read error. As DNA, the CDR3 is TGTGCCGGTAGTGAGGAGGGGTCTCTCTACGAGCAATACTTC. It specifies CAGSEEGSLYEQYF. V gene TRBV19 combines with J gene TRBJ2-7, with D perhaps TRBD2 (6 bases). The CDR3 is made up of 14 amino acids. Germline CDR1 is LNHDA and CDR2 is SQIVND (reference sequence).